This TCR beta chain derives from a study of identical twins' blood T cells. TCR cDNA libraries were made from RNA using a previously described, modified protocol. Original methodology: Each donor had about 100,000 to nearly 500,000 clonotypes. MiXCR, applied by TCRdb to the 5' RACE reads, yields one record per CDR3 protein. The V and J calls follow TCRdb's processing rather than the paper's. The data show roughly 340,000 distinct CDR3 sequences, with over 25% seen just once and around 5.6% held by the top ten. This clonotype was observed a few times. V was pared by 3 bases and J by 5 bases, with 7 bases between. Germline CDR1 is KGHDR and CDR2 is SFDVKD. This CDR3 comprises 13 residues.

The sample comprised PBMCs. This chain connects TRBV24-1 to TRBJ2-4; no clear D gene. This receptor was obtained from a woman aged 18-49 years in good health. CDR3 region: CATSDPRQNIQYF. In DNA, the CDR3 is TGTGCCACCAGTGATCCCCGGCAAAACATTCAGTACTTC.